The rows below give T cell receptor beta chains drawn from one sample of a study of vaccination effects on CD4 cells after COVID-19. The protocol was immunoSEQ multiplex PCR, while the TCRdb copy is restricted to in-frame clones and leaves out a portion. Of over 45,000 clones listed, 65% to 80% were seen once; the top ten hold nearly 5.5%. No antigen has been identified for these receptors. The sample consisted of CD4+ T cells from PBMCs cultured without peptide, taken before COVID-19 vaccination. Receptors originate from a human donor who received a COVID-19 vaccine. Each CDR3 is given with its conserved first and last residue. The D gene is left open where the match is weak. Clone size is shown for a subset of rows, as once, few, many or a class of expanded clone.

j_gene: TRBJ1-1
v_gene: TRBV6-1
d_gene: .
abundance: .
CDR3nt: TGTGCCAGCAGTGAAGGGGGGAACACTGAAGCTTTCTTT
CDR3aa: CASSEGGNTEAFF

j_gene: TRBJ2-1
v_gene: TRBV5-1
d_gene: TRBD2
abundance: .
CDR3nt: TGCGCCAGCAGCTTAGCGGGAGTCTACAATGAGCAGTTCTTC
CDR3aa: CASSLAGVYNEQFF

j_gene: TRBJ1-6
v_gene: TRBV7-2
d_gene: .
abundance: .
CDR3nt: TGTGCCAGCAGGGGCGATTCACCCCTCCACTTT
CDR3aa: CASRGDSPLHF

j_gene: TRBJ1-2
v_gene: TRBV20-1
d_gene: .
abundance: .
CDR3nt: TGCAGTGCTACTGACAGCAACTATGGCTACACCTTC
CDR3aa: CSATDSNYGYTF

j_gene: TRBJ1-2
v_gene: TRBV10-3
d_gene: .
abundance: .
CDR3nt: TGTGCCATCAGTCAGGCCTCCGGGACAAACTATGGCTACACCTTC
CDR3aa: CAISQASGTNYGYTF

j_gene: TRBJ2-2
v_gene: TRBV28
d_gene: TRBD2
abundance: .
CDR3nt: TGTGCCAGCAGTTCTCTAGCGGAGAACACCGGGGAGCTGTTTTTT
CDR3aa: CASSSLAENTGELFF

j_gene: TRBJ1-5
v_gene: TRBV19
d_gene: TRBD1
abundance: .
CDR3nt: TGTGCCAGTAGTACGGGACAGGGGTATCAGCCCCAGCATTTT
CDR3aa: CASSTGQGYQPQHF

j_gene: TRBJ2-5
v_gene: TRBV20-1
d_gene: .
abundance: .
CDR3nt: TGCAGTGCTCTCCTCGGAGAGACCCAGTACTTC
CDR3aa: CSALLGETQYF

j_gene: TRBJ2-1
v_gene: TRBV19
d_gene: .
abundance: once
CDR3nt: TGTGCCAGTAGTATAGAAAGCGGGTCCTACAATGAGCAGTTCTTC
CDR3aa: CASSIESGSYNEQFF

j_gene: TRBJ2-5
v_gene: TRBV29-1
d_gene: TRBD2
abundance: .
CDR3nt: TGCAGCGGTCAAACGGGAGGGCTGGAGACCCAGTACTTC
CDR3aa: CSGQTGGLETQYF

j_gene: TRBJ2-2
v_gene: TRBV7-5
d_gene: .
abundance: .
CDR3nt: TGTGCCAGAAGCACCAATTTCAGCGGGGGGAACACCGGGGAGCTGTTTTTT
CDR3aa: CARSTNFSGGNTGELFF

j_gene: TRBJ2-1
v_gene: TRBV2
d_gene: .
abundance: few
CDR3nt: TGTGCCAGCAAAAGGGGGAGTCGTGAGCAGTTCTTC
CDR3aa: CASKRGSREQFF

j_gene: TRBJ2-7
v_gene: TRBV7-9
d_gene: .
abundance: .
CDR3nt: TGTGCCAGCAGCTTATCCAATCGCGAGCAGTACTTC
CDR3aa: CASSLSNREQYF

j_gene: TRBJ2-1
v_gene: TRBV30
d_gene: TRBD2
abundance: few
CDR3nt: TGTGCCTGGGGAAAGGGACTAGCGGGGGACAATGAGCAGTTCTTC
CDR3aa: CAWGKGLAGDNEQFF

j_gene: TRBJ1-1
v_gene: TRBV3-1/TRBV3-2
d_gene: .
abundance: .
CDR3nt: TGTGCCAGCAGCCAACCCGTCGGAATGGGGACTGAAGCTTTCTTT
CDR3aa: CASSQPVGMGTEAFF

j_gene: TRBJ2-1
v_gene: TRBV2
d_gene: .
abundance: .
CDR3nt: TGTGCCAGCACCGGATACAATGAGCAGTTCTTC
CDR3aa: CASTGYNEQFF

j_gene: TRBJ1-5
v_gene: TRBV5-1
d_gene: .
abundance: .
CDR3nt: TGCGCCAGCAGGAGGTTACCTAATCAGCCCCAGCATTTT
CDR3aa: CASRRLPNQPQHF

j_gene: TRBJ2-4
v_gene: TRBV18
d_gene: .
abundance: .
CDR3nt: TGTGCCACCTCCCGGTCCATCTTAATCGACATTCAGTACTTC
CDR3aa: CATSRSILIDIQYF

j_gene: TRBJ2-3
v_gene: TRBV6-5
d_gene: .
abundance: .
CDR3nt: TGTGCCAGCAGTCTATCCCGGGGAGGAGGGGATACGCAGTATTTT
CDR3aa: CASSLSRGGGDTQYF

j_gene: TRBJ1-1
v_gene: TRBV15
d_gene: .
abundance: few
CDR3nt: TGTGCCACCAGCAGAGATGAGGGTTTCACTGAAGCTTTCTTT
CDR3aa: CATSRDEGFTEAFF